The 25 T cell receptor beta chains presented below share a single source sample, sequenced in a study of technical replicates of blood from a handful of donors (dated by TCRdb to 2017 to 2019). Library method: the immunoSEQ multiplex PCR assay. Sourced from immuneACCESS, this table was stored by TCRdb with only in-frame sequences that have V and J called. A share of the clones is absent; for the studies checked, an unresolved V gene accounts for under half, and the remainder has no known explanation. The sample table shows tens of thousands of clones, and about 94% are seen once. The ten largest account for approximately 0.25% of the sample. The sequenced material came from T cells isolated from PBMCs. The receptor source for this set is a human donor in good health.

The V gene is TRBV5-1, the J gene TRBJ2-1; TRBD2 matches at 10 bases. From germline, CDR1 is SGHRS and CDR2 YFSETQ. This CDR3 is 17 amino acids long. With V trimmed by 0 bases and J by 0 bases, 3 bases remained unmatched. This chain's CDR3 is CASSLGLAGGSYNEQFF. In DNA, the CDR3 is TGCGCCAGCAGCTTGGGACTAGCGGGTGGCTCCTACAATGAGCAGTTCTTC.

The chain is built from TRBV5-5 and TRBJ1-4; D is unresolved. Trimming took off 2 bases at V and 3 bases at J, with 20 bases between the two ends. CDR1 is SGHKS and CDR2 is YYEKEE in the germline V gene (reference sequence). The CDR3 has 18 amino acids. The CDR3 nucleotides are TGTGCCAGCAGCTTAGTTGCACCCCAACAATACCCTAATGAAAAACTGTTTTTT. Amino acids: CASSLVAPQQYPNEKLFF.

The V and J genes are TRBV10-3 and TRBJ2-1; 10 nucleotides agree with TRBD2. With 9 bases clipped from V and 7 bases from J, the junction kept 18 bases outside the gene matches. CDR1 ENHRY and CDR2 SYGVKD come from the germline V gene. This CDR3 has 17 residues. The CDR3 nucleotides read TGTGCCATAGGAAGGCTAGCGGGAGACTTCGAGAGGAATGAGCAGTTCTTC. Translation: CAIGRLAGDFERNEQFF.

This clone was seen only once. J is TRBJ1-1 and V is TRBV4-2; TRBD1 might be the D (5 bases). Trimming took off 2 bases at V and 4 bases at J, with 8 bases between the two ends. Germline CDR1 reads LGHNA; CDR2 reads YNFKEQ. The CDR3 runs to 13 residues. CDR3 sequence reads: CASSQPGITEAFF. CDR3 sequence (DNA): TGTGCCAGCAGCCAACCAGGGATCACTGAAGCTTTCTTT.

V is TRBV30 and J is TRBJ1-1; D unresolved. CDR1 and CDR2 from the germline V gene are GTSNPN and SVGIG (reference sequence). V was shortened by 2 bases and J by 8 bases, with 12 bases between the two germline ends. CDR3 length equals 12 residues. The CDR3 DNA follows: TGTGCCTGGAGTCCTCAGGCTGTCGAAGCTTTCTTT. Translated, it gives CAWSPQAVEAFF.

The chain uses TRBV7-2 and TRBJ2-7; tentatively, D is TRBD2 (6 bases). The CDR3 length is 14 residues. From germline, CDR1 is SGHTA and CDR2 FQGNSA. V lost 1 base and J 4 bases, leaving 11 bases between the germline ends. This CDR3 reads CASSLGLARYEQYF. CDR3 sequence (DNA): TGTGCCAGCAGCTTAGGGCTAGCGCGATACGAGCAGTACTTC.

The chain recombines TRBV5-1 with TRBJ2-4; D is possibly TRBD1 (6 bases). This CDR3 is built from 14 residues. Trimming pared 8 bases from V and 0 bases from J, leaving 12 bases between. Germline values: CDR1 SGHRS, CDR2 YFSETQ. CDR3 nucleotides: TGCGCCAGAGCGACAGGACTAGCCAAAAACATTCAGTACTTC. Encoded protein: CARATGLAKNIQYF.

This clone was observed once. This chain connects TRBV28 to TRBJ1-1, with 8 bases that match TRBD1. V was clipped by 5 bases and J by 1 base; unmatched bases: 3. The CDR3 length is 14 residues. Germline CDR1 MDHEN, CDR2 SYDVKM. CDR3 DNA sequence: TGTGCCAGCAGTATCGGACAGGGGAACACTGAAGCTTTCTTT. It codes for CASSIGQGNTEAFF.

This clone appeared a single time. The chain couples TRBV19 to TRBJ2-7, with D perhaps matching TRBD2 (6 bases). The CDR3 runs to 13 residues. Between the trimmed V and J ends, which lost 11 bases and 9 bases, there was a span of 23 bases. Germline CDR1 is LNHDA and CDR2 is SQIVND (reference sequence). CDR3: CARLPGAFLGQYF. The CDR3 region has the DNA TGTGCCCGCCTTCCGGGAGCCTTCCTCGGGCAGTACTTC.

The chain uses TRBV5-4 and TRBJ1-2, with TRBD1 identical over 10 bases. The CDR3 contains 15 residues. The ends lost 5 bases at V and 1 base at J; junction bases unmatched: 5. CDR1 is SGHNT, CDR2 YYREEE, per germline (reference sequence). The CDR3 DNA follows: TGTGCCAGCAGGGGGACAGGGGTCCTTAACTATGGCTACACCTTC. It encodes CASRGTGVLNYGYTF.

The rearrangement uses TRBV2 and TRBJ2-2; D perhaps matches TRBD2 (5 bases). V shed 7 bases and J shed 5 bases, with 11 bases lying between them. CDR1 and CDR2 from the germline V gene are SNHLY and FYNNEI. The CDR3 contains 13 residues. In DNA form, the CDR3 reads TGTGCCAGCACCAAACTAGAAACCGGGGAGCTGTTTTTT. It yields the protein CASTKLETGELFF.

The chain joins TRBV5-1 to TRBJ2-1; 11 positions agree with TRBD2. The germline V gene encodes CDR1 SGHRS and CDR2 YFSETQ. The length of the CDR3 is 20 residues. The ends lost 7 bases at V and 8 bases at J; junction bases unmatched: 26. The CDR3 spells CASGSKTGTSGPTYRDEQFF. CDR3 bases: TGCGCCAGCGGGTCTAAGACCGGGACTAGCGGACCCACCTACCGGGATGAGCAGTTCTTC.

CDR3 amino acids: CASSSSDSYNEQFF. CDR3 DNA: TGCGCCAGCAGCTCCAGCGACAGCTACAATGAGCAGTTCTTC. V usage is TRBV5-1 and J usage is TRBJ2-1, with D possibly matching TRBD1 (5 bases). The CDR3 is 14 residues long. The germline V and J ends were trimmed by 3 bases and 3 bases, with 10 bases remaining between them. CDR1 is SGHRS and CDR2 is YFSETQ in the germline V gene.

The rearrangement links TRBV18 to TRBJ2-3; 7 bases align to TRBD2. Trimming took 2 bases from V and 0 from J; bases not matched to a gene: 5. Germline values: CDR1 KGHSH, CDR2 LQKENI. The CDR3 consists of 16 residues. The DNA of the CDR3 is TGTGCCAGCTCACCAACCCCTAGCGGCAGCACAGATACGCAGTATTTT. Amino acids: CASSPTPSGSTDTQYF.

V and J are TRBV6-1 and TRBJ1-1; tentatively, D is TRBD1 (5 bases). V lost 4 bases and J lost 0, with 12 bases in between. The CDR3 totals 15 residues. Germline-derived CDR1 and CDR2 are MNHNS and SASEGT. The CDR3 DNA reads as TGTGCCAGCAGTGGTAGACAGTTCATGAACACTGAAGCTTTCTTT. Protein sequence: CASSGRQFMNTEAFF.

This clone was recorded a few times. The chain is built from TRBV18 and TRBJ1-1; D is perhaps TRBD1 (5 bases). CDR1 and CDR2 from the germline V gene are KGHSH and LQKENI. This CDR3 has 13 amino acids. V was cut by 5 bases and J by 1 base, with 8 bases left in between. CDR3 coding DNA: TGTGCCAGCTCATTACAGGCGAACACTGAAGCTTTCTTT. Translated, it gives CASSLQANTEAFF.

This clone was seen once. This chain uses TRBV7-6 with TRBJ1-1; D gene uncertain. The germline V gene has CDR1 SGHVS and CDR2 FNYEAQ. Trimming took 1 base from V and 2 from J, leaving 20 bases between them. The CDR3 sequence is 18 residues long. The CDR3 region is CASSLERHEVALNTEAFF. CDR3 in DNA: TGTGCCAGCAGCTTAGAACGCCATGAGGTAGCCCTTAACACTGAAGCTTTCTTT.

The rearrangement uses TRBV6-5 and TRBJ1-5; perhaps TRBD1 as D (5 bases). The CDR3 sequence is 14 residues long. With 2 bases removed from V and 7 bases from J, the gap between germline ends came to 12 bases. The germline gives CDR1 MNHEY, CDR2 SVGAGI. CDR3 coding DNA: TGTGCCAGCAGTTACGGGGGGTTCGGCCAGCCCCAGCATTTT. Residues: CASSYGGFGQPQHF.

This chain joins TRBV7-2 and TRBJ2-5; TRBD2 is a possible D gene (5 bases). The V gene's germline CDR1 is SGHTA and CDR2 FQGNSA. V was shortened by 2 bases and J by 4 bases, with 8 bases between the two germline ends. The CDR3 extends over 13 amino acids. The CDR3 sequence: CASSLSRGETQYF. For the CDR3, the DNA is TGTGCCAGCAGCTTATCCCGGGGAGAGACCCAGTACTTC.

The chain couples TRBV28 to TRBJ2-1; the match to TRBD1 covers 9 bases. CDR1 and CDR2 (germline): MDHEN, SYDVKM. The CDR3 totals 16 residues. V was clipped by 5 bases and J by 2 bases; unmatched bases: 7. Written as DNA, the CDR3 is TGTGCCAGCAGTCCGGGACAGGGATGGACCTACAATGAGCAGTTCTTC. The encoded protein is CASSPGQGWTYNEQFF.

The J gene is TRBJ1-2, the V gene TRBV30; D gene unclear. From germline, CDR1 is GTSNPN and CDR2 SVGIG (reference sequence). Trimming cost V 3 bases and J 1 base, with 3 bases left between them. The length of the CDR3 is 11 residues. The DNA for the CDR3 is TGTGCCTGGAGCAGTAACTATGGCTACACCTTC. Translation gives CAWSSNYGYTF.

The chain is built from TRBV27 and TRBJ2-1; D is unresolved. Between the trimmed V and J ends, which lost 1 base and 5 bases, there was a span of 6 bases. The germline V gene has CDR1 MNHEY and CDR2 SMNVEV (reference sequence). This CDR3 is built from 13 residues. CDR3 DNA: TGTGCCAGCAGTTTATTCCAGAACAATGAGCAGTTCTTC. It yields the protein CASSLFQNNEQFF.

This chain joins TRBV7-9 and TRBJ1-1; 7 nucleotides match TRBD1. Germline values: CDR1 SEHNR, CDR2 FQNEAQ (reference sequence). V was pared by 1 base and J by 4 bases, with 6 bases of the junction left unmatched. The CDR3 is 15 amino acids. The CDR3 DNA reads as TGTGCCAGCAGCTTAGACAGGGGAGGAGGCACTGAAGCTTTCTTT. It is translated as CASSLDRGGGTEAFF.

This clone was recorded only once. The V call is TRBV5-1, the J call TRBJ1-1, with TRBD1 as a possible D gene (6 bases). The CDR3 is 14 residues long. Germline V gene data show CDR1 as SGHRS and CDR2 as YFSETQ. The V end was cut by 3 bases, the J end by 5 bases, with 14 bases between. As DNA, the CDR3 is TGCGCCAGCAGCTGGAGACCTCAGGGGACTGAAGCTTTCTTT. This gives the protein CASSWRPQGTEAFF. Supplemented by reference TRBV5-1 and TRBJ1-1, the full variable domain reads KAGVTQTPRYLIKTRGQQVTLSCSPISGHRSVSWYQQTPGQGLQFLFEYFSETQRNKGNFPGRFSGRQFSNSRSEMNVSTLELGDSALYLCASSWRPQGTEAFFGQGTRLTVV.

The chain employs TRBV2 and TRBJ2-3; 9 bases agree with TRBD2. CDR1 SNHLY and CDR2 FYNNEI come from the germline V gene. J was trimmed by 2 bases and V by 5 bases; bases with no gene match: 5. The CDR3 totals 15 residues. In nucleotides, the CDR3 is TGTGCCAGCAGTAGACTAGCGGAACCCACAGATACGCAGTATTTT. This sequence encodes CASSRLAEPTDTQYF.